The T cell receptor beta chain described here comes from a study of CD8+ T cells in alopecia areata. Treatment given: oral pan-JAK inhibitor, 5-10 mg twice daily. Individuals with alopecia areata gave both lesional scalp punch biopsies and peripheral blood for collection. General observations from the study: Greater clonality was observed in lesional scalp samples, especially alopecia totalis/universalis, versus normal scalp.

In each case, RNA was isolated and then reverse transcribed into cDNA as the sequencing template. The assay was immunoSEQ multiplex PCR, and TCRdb's table has in-frame clones only and misses some. The sample lists under 200,000 clones; about 71% were seen once. This clone has more than one count but fewer than ten. The target antigen is unknown. Germline V gene sequence: CDR1 SGDLS, CDR2 YYNGEE. This CDR3 has 14 residues. Trimming cost V 3 bases and J 5 bases; bases outside gene matches: 2. This specimen consisted of CD4+ T cells sorted from blood, obtained at week 4, from a patient treated with tofacitinib. This receptor was identified in a human donor with alopecia areata. This rearrangement joins TRBV9 to TRBJ2-1; 10 bases are shared with TRBD2. Here the CDR3 DNA reads TGTGCCAGCAGCGCAGCGGGGGGGGACAATGAGCAGTTCTTC. This translates into CASSAAGGDNEQFF.